What follows are 5 T cell receptor beta chains derived from one specimen sequenced in a study of T-cell reconstitution after alpha-beta-depleted transplantation in children. TCRbeta library construction was performed incorporating unique molecular identifiers. TCRdb reprocessed the PCR reads with MiXCR, giving one entry per CDR3 protein. The sample has fewer than 350,000 distinct CDR3 sequences, 11% seen once. Sample: peripheral blood, taken 180 days after TCRalphabeta/CD19-depleted stem cell transplant. These receptors were collected from a male patient between 2 and 15 years old who had a stem cell transplant for chronic granulomatous disease, so the T cells may come from the graft donor.

This clonotype was observed many times. V usage is TRBV24-1 and J usage is TRBJ2-1, with 13 bases identical to TRBD2. The CDR3 has 15 amino acids. Germline CDR1 KGHDR, CDR2 SFDVKD. The V gene end was trimmed by 3 bases and the J gene end by 6 bases; junction bases not matched to a gene: 1. CDR3 bases: TGTGCCACCAGTGATGGGACTAGCGGGGTCAATGAGCAGTTCTTC. Amino acids: CATSDGTSGVNEQFF.

Turning to this clonotype: Possible read error: a much larger clone is one base away. The chain has TRBV29-1 and TRBJ1-1; no reliable D call. The length of the CDR3 is 12 residues. CDR1 and CDR2 from the germline V gene are SQVTM and ANQGSEA. V was cut by 1 base and J by 0 bases, with 3 bases left in between. CDR3 loop: CSVEGVNTEAFF. Written as DNA, the CDR3 is TGCAGCGTTGAAGGAGTGAACACTGAAGCTTTCTTT.

This clonotype has ten or more counts. This sequence joins TRBV12-3 or TRBV12-4 and TRBJ2-7; TRBD1 aligns across 8 bases. The CDR3 is 14 residues long. J was trimmed by 0 bases and V by 6 bases; bases with no gene match: 4. The CDR3 region has the DNA TGTGCCAGCAGATCAGGACAGGGCTCCTACGAGCAGTACTTC. This encodes CASRSGQGSYEQYF.

Of note for this clonotype: Its ends do not fully match the called genes, so a read error is possible. The rearrangement uses TRBV20-1 and TRBJ2-1; TRBD1 matches 9 bases. CDR3 size: 20 residues. Per the germline V gene, CDR1 is DFQATT and CDR2 is SNEGSKA (reference sequence). The CDR3 loop reads CCARFRMTGGIPSSNNEQFF. CDR3 bases: TGCTGTGCTAGATTTAGAATGACAGGGGGAATCCCTTCGAGTAACAATGAGCAGTTCTTC.

In this sample, this clonotype turned up many times. The rearrangement links TRBV7-2 to TRBJ1-3; 9 nucleotides match TRBD1. The V gene's germline CDR1 is SGHTA and CDR2 FQGNSA. CDR3 size: 15 residues. V shed 5 bases, J shed 3 bases, and the junction held 5 bases outside the gene matches. CDR3 sequence: CASSRQGVYGNTIYF. DNA of the CDR3: TGTGCCAGCAGCCGACAGGGGGTTTATGGAAACACCATATATTTT.